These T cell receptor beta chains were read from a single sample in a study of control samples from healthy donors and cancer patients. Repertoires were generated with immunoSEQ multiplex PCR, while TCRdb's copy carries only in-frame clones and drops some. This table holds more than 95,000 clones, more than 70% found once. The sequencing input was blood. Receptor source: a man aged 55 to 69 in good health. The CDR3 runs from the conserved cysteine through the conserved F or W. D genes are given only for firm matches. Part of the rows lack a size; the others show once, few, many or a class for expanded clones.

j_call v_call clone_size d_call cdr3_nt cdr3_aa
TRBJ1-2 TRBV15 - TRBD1 TGTGCCACCAGCATGGACAGGGAACTTAACTATGGCTACACCTTC CATSMDRELNYGYTF
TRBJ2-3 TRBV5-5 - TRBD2 TGTGCCAGCAGCTCGGGTGGGACTAGCGGGGGCACAGATACGCAGTATTTT CASSSGGTSGGTDTQYF
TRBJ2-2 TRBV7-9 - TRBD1 TGTGCCAGCAGCTTCGGACAGGTGAACACCGGGGAGCTGTTTTTT CASSFGQVNTGELFF
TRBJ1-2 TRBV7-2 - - TGTGCCAGCAGCTTAGCGTCGTTAGGGGCTGGTGGCTACACCTTC CASSLASLGAGGYTF
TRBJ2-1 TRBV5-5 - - TGTGCCAGCAGCCCCGGACCGGCCCAGGACAATGAGCAGTTCTTC CASSPGPAQDNEQFF
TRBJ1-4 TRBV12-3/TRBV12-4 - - TGTGCCAGCGCCCTGGGGGATGAAAAACTGTTTTTT CASALGDEKLFF
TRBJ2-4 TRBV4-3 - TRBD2 TGCGCCAGCAGCTTTGGGGGGGGAGACATTCAGTACTTC CASSFGGGDIQYF
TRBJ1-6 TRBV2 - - TGTGCCAGCTCAGTGCTCTCCTATAATTCACCCCTCCACTTT CASSVLSYNSPLHF
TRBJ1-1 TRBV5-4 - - TGTGCCAGCAGTCCTCCAGGGGCCTCTATGAACACTGAAGCTTTCTTT CASSPPGASMNTEAFF
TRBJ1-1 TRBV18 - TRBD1 TGTGCCAGCTCACGTCCAGGGGGCACTGAAGCTTTCTTT CASSRPGGTEAFF
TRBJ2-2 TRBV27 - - TGTGCCAGCAGTTGGGTGCCCCCTATGATGGCCAACACCGGGGAGCTGTTTTTT CASSWVPPMMANTGELFF
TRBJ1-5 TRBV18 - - TGTGCCAGCTCACCACAGCAGGATCAGCCCCAGCATTTT CASSPQQDQPQHF
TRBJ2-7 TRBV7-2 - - TGTGCCAGCAGCTTAGGTGGGGGGGCCCCTGACGAGCAGTACTTC CASSLGGGAPDEQYF
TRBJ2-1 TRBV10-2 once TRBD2 TGCGCCAGCAGCGTCCCGCGGAGCGGGGGGGCCAAGGGAGACAATGAGCAGTTCTTC CASSVPRSGGAKGDNEQFF
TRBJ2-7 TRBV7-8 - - TGTGCCAGCAGCTTTGGGACCTCAGGCACCCCCCACGAGCAGTACTTC CASSFGTSGTPHEQYF
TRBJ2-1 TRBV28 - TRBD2 TGTGCCAGCAAAGCGGGGGGGCCGAGCTCCTACAATGAGCAGTTCTTC CASKAGGPSSYNEQFF
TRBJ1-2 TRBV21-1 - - TGTGCCAGCAGCAAAGTACCAGGGAAGGGGATTGGCTACACCTTC CASSKVPGKGIGYTF
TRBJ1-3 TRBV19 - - TGTGCCAGTAGTATACCTGGAAACACCATATATTTT CASSIPGNTIYF
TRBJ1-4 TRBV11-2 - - TGTGCCAGCAGCTTAGGGGTACAGGGCCCTGAAAAACTGTTTTTT CASSLGVQGPEKLFF
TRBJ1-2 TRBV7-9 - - TGTGCCAGCAGTTTGCGGGTTAACTATGGCTACACCTTC CASSLRVNYGYTF
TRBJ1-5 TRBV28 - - TGTGCCAGCAGTTTCTCCAGGGGCCCAGGGCATTTT CASSFSRGPGHF
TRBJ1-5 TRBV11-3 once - TGTGCCAGCAGCTTAGACCCCGAGTGTGCGCACGGTAGCAATCAGCCCCAGCATTTT CASSLDPECAHGSNQPQHF
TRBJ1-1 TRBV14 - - TGTGCCAGCAAGGCAGCCTTGAACACTGAAGCTTTCTTT CASKAALNTEAFF